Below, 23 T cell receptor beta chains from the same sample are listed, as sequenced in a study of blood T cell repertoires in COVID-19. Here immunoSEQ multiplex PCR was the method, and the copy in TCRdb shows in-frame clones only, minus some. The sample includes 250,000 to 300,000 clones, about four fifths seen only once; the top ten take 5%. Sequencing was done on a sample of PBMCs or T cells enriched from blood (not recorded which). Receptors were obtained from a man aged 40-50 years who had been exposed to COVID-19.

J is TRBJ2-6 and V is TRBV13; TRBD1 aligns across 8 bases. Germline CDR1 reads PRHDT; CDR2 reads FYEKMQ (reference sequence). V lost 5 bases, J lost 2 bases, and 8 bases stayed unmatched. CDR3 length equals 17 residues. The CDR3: CASSPNRGDTGANVLTF. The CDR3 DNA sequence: TGTGCCAGCAGCCCAAACAGGGGGGACACTGGGGCCAACGTCCTGACTTTC.

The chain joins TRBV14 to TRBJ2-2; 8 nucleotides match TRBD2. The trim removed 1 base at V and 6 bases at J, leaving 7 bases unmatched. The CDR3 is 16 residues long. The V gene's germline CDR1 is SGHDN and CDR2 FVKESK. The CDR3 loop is CASSQVGRALPGELFF. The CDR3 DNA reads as TGTGCCAGCAGCCAAGTCGGGAGGGCCCTGCCCGGGGAGCTGTTTTTT.

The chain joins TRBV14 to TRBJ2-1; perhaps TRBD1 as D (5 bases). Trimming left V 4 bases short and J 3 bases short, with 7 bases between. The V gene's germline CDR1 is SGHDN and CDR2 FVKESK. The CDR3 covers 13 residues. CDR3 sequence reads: CASSRQYYNEQFF. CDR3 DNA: TGTGCCAGCAGCCGACAGTACTACAATGAGCAGTTCTTC.

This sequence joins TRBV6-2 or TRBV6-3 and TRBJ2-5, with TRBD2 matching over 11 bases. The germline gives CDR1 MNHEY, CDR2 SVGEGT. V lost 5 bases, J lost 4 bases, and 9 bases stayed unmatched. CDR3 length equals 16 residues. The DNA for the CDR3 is TGTGCCAGCAGTCGACCGACTAGCGGGACCCCAGAGACCCAGTACTTC. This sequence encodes CASSRPTSGTPETQYF.

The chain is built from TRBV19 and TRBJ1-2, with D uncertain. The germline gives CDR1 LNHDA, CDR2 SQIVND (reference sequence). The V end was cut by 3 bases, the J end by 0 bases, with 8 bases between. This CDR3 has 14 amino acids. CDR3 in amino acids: CASSIVLANYGYTF. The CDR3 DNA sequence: TGTGCCAGTAGTATTGTGTTAGCTAACTATGGCTACACCTTC.

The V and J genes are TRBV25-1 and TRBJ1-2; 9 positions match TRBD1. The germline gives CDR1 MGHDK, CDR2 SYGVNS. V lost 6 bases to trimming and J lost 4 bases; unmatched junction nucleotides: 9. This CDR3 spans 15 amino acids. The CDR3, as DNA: TGTGCCAGCAGCGTGGGACAGGGATCTGGCTATGGCTACACCTTC. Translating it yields CASSVGQGSGYGYTF.

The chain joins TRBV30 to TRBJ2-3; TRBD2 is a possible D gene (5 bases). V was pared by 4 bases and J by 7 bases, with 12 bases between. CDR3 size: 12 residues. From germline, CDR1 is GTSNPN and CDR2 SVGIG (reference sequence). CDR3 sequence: CAWTRPGYTQYF. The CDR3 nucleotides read TGTGCCTGGACCCGACCGGGGTATACGCAGTATTTT.

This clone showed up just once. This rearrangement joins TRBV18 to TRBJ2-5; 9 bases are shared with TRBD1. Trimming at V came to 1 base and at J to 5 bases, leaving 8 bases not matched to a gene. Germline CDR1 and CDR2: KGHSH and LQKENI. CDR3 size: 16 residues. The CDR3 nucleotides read TGTGCCAGCTCACCACTAGGGGGACAGGGTGGCGAGACCCAGTACTTC. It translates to CASSPLGGQGGETQYF.

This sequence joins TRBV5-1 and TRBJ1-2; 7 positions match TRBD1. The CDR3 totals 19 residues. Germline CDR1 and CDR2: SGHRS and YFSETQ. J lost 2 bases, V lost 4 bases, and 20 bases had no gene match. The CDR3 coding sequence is TGCGCCAGCAGCGCAGGCGGGACAGCAACTTTCCTATTCAACTATGGCTACACCTTC. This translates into CASSAGGTATFLFNYGYTF.

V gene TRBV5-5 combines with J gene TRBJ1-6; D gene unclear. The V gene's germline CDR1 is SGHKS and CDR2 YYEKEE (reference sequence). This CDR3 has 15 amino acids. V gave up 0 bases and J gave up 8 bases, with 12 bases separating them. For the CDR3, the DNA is TGTGCCAGCAGCTTGGGGGTAGTCGGGGATTCACCCCTCCACTTT. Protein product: CASSLGVVGDSPLHF.

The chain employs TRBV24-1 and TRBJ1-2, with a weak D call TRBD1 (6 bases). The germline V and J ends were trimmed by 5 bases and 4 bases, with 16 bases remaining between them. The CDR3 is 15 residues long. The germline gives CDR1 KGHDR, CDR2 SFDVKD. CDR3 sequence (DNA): TGTGCCACCAGTGCTTGGGGAGGGGACACCTATGGCTACACCTTC. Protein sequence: CATSAWGGDTYGYTF.

For the CDR3, the DNA is TGCGCCAGCAGCCCGGGGACAGTTAATTCACCCCTCCACTTT. This gives the protein CASSPGTVNSPLHF. The V gene is TRBV5-1, the J gene TRBJ1-6; 7 bases match TRBD1. Germline CDR1 SGHRS, CDR2 YFSETQ. There are 14 residues in the CDR3. V was clipped by 4 bases and J by 6 bases; unmatched bases: 4.

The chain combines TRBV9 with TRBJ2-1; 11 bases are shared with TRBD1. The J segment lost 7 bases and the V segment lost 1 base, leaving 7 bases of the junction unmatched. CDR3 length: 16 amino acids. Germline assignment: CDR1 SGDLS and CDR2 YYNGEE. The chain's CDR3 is CASSVRGQGVKNEQFF. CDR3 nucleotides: TGTGCCAGCAGCGTACGGGGACAGGGGGTCAAAAATGAGCAGTTCTTC.

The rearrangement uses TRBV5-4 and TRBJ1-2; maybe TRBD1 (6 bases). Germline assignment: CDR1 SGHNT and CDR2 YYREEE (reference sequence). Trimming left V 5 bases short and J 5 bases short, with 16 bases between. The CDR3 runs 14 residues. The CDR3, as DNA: TGTGCCAGCAGATCGATGGCTACAGGGTATGGCTACACCTTC. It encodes CASRSMATGYGYTF.

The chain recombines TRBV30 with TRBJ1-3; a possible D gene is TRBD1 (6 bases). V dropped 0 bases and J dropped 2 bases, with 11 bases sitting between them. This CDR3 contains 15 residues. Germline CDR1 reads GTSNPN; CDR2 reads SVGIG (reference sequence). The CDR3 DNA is TGTGCCTGGAGTGTCGGGTCAGGGGCTGGAAACACCATATATTTT. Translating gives CAWSVGSGAGNTIYF. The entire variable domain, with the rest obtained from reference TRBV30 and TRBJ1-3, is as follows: SQTIHQWPATLVQPVGSPLSLECTVEGTSNPNLYWYRQAAGRGLQLLFYSVGIGQISSEVPQNLSASRPQDRQFILSSKKLLLSDSGFYLCAWSVGSGAGNTIYFGEGSWLTVV.

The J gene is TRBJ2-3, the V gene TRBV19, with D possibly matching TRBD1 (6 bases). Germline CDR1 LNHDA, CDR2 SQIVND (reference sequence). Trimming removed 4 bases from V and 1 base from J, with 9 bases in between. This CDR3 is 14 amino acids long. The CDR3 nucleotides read TGTGCCAGTAGTACGGACAGACGCACAGATACGCAGTATTTT. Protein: CASSTDRRTDTQYF.

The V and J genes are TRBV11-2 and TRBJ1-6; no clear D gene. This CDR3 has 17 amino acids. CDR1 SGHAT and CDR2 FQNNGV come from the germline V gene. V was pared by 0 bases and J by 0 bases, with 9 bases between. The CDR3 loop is CASSLDLQSSYNSPLHF. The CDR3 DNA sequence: TGTGCCAGCAGCTTAGACCTACAGAGCTCCTATAATTCACCCCTCCACTTT.

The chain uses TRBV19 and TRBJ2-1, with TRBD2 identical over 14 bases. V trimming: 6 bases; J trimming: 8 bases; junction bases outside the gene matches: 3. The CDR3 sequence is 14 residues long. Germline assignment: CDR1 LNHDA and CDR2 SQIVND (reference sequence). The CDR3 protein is CASRGLAGVDEQFF. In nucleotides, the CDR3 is TGTGCCAGTAGGGGACTAGCGGGAGTCGATGAGCAGTTCTTC.

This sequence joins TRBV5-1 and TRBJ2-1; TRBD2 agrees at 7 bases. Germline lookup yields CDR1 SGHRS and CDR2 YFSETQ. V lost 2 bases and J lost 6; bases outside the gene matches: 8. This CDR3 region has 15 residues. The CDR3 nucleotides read TGCGCCAGCAGCTTAGAAGCGGGACGAACCAATGAGCAGTTCTTC. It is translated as CASSLEAGRTNEQFF.

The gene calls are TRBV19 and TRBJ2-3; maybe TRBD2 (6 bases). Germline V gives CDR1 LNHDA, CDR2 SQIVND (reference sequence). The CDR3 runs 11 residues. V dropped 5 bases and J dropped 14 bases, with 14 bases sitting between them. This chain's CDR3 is CASSVGTGVYF. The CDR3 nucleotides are TGTGCCAGTAGTGTAGGGACTGGAGTGTATTTT.

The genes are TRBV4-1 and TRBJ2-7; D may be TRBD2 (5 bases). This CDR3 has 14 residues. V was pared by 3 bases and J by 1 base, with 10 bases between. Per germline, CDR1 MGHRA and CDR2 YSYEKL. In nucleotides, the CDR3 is TGCGCCAGCAGCCACCTACTAGAATCCTACGAGCAGTACTTC. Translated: CASSHLLESYEQYF.

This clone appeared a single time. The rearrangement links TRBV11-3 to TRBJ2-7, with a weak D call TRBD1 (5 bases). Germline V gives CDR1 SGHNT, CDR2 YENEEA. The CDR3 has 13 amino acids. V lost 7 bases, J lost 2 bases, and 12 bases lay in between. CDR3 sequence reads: CASNRTTTYEQYF. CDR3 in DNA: TGTGCCAGCAACAGGACAACAACCTACGAGCAGTACTTC.

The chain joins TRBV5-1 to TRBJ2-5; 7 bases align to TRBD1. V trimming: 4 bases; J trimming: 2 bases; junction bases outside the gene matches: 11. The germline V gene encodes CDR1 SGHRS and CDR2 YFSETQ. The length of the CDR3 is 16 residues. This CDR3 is CASSHNRGRGQETQYF. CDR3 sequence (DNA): TGCGCCAGCAGCCATAACAGGGGACGTGGGCAAGAGACCCAGTACTTC. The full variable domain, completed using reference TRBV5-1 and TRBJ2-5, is KAGVTQTPRYLIKTRGQQVTLSCSPISGHRSVSWYQQTPGQGLQFLFEYFSETQRNKGNFPGRFSGRQFSNSRSEMNVSTLELGDSALYLCASSHNRGRGQETQYFGPGTRLLVL.